This T cell receptor (beta chain) derives from a study of CD4 and CD8 cells across lung adenocarcinoma regions. A remark on this clonotype: The junction departs from germline at one end; a sequencing error may be responsible.

The CDR3 covers 15 residues. The germline gives CDR1 MNHNS, CDR2 SASEGT. TCRdb called the PCR reads again in MiXCR, with one record for every CDR3 protein. The sample lists about 8,500 distinct CDR3 sequences, 40% to 50% seen once, with 18% in the top ten. The chain links TRBV6-1 to TRBJ2-3; D uncertain. The sequencing input was CD4+ T cells from the margin of a lung tumor. The source of this sequence is a female donor with lung adenocarcinoma. The CD4 and CD8 labels of this study may be unreliable. CDR3: CARGEGSGDTETQYF. The CDR3 DNA reads TGTGCCAGGGGTGAAGGGTCAGGAGACACAGAGACCCAGTATTTC.